What follows are 22 T cell receptor beta chains derived from one specimen sequenced in a study of cytomegalovirus exposure and HLA in healthy donors. The PCR ran on 60 Vbeta and 13 Jbeta primers. Data came from immunoSEQ multiplex PCR; TCRdb stores just in-frame clones and leaves some out. The ten top clones account for about 6.2%, within a sample of around 40,000 clones. Sequencing was carried out using PBMCs. The receptor source for this set is a human donor in good health.

This sequence joins TRBV28 and TRBJ1-2, with D possibly matching TRBD1 (5 bases). Germline loops: CDR1 MDHEN, CDR2 SYDVKM. CDR3 length equals 12 residues. V was clipped by 6 bases and J by 4 bases, with 9 bases between them. Here the CDR3 reads CASSPDSYGYTF. DNA of the CDR3: TGTGCCAGCAGCCCTGACAGCTATGGCTACACCTTC.

The rearrangement uses TRBV6-1 and TRBJ1-5, with a tentative D call TRBD1 (6 bases). Trimming shortened V by 3 bases and J by 6 bases, and 12 bases separated the two germline ends. In germline, CDR1 is MNHNS, CDR2 SASEGT. The length of the CDR3 is 14 residues. The CDR3 DNA reads TGTGCCAGCAGTGACATGGGGGCGCTTCAGCCCCAGCATTTT. Protein sequence: CASSDMGALQPQHF.

The V call is TRBV6-6, the J call TRBJ1-2; the D is unclear. From germline, CDR1 is MNHNY and CDR2 SVGAGI (reference sequence). This CDR3 is built from 14 residues. The V end lost 2 bases, the J end lost 8 bases, and 15 bases lay between the germline ends. The CDR3 sequence is CASSYVALAEGYTF. The CDR3 DNA reads as TGTGCCAGCAGTTACGTAGCCTTAGCGGAGGGCTACACCTTC.

The chain joins TRBV19 to TRBJ1-5; 7 bases map to TRBD1. CDR1 and CDR2 from the germline V gene are LNHDA and SQIVND (reference sequence). The CDR3 extends over 15 amino acids. Germline trimming cut 3 bases from V and 6 bases from J; bases unmatched to any gene: 8. CDR3 loop: CASSIGQGVSQPQHF. The CDR3 DNA is TGTGCCAGTAGTATCGGGCAGGGGGTCAGTCAGCCCCAGCATTTT.

J is TRBJ2-3 and V is TRBV7-8; tentatively, D is TRBD2 (6 bases). The V and J ends lost 3 bases and 6 bases respectively, with 16 bases between them. The V gene's germline CDR1 is SGHVS and CDR2 FQNEAQ. The CDR3 covers 15 residues. The CDR3 spells CASSFSGGGGDTQYF. CDR3 nucleotides: TGTGCCAGCAGCTTTAGTGGGGGAGGCGGGGATACGCAGTATTTT.

The chain employs TRBV4-1 and TRBJ2-1; TRBD2 matches 15 bases. CDR1 and CDR2 (germline): MGHRA, YSYEKL. V was pared by 0 bases and J by 3 bases, with 6 bases of the junction left unmatched. The CDR3 loop spans 19 amino acids. As DNA, the CDR3 is TGCGCCAGCAGCCAAGATGTAGGACTAGCGGGGGGGTACTACAATGAGCAGTTCTTC. Amino acid sequence: CASSQDVGLAGGYYNEQFF.

The rearrangement joins TRBV2 to TRBJ2-5, with 9 bases fitting TRBD1. With 7 bases clipped from V and 11 bases from J, the junction kept 14 bases outside the gene matches. The CDR3 runs to 14 residues. The V gene's germline CDR1 is SNHLY and CDR2 FYNNEI. The CDR3 here is CASKETGGSGEQYF. As DNA, the CDR3 is TGTGCCAGCAAGGAGACAGGGGGTAGTGGGGAGCAGTACTTC.

The rearrangement joins TRBV2 to TRBJ1-4, with no clear D. The V gene's germline CDR1 is SNHLY and CDR2 FYNNEI. V lost 1 base and J lost 7, with 10 bases in between. The CDR3 is 14 residues long. The CDR3 nucleotides are TGTGCCAGCAGTGAAGGGGGAGGGCGTGAAAAACTGTTTTTT. Its protein is CASSEGGGREKLFF.

This chain links TRBV12-5 with TRBJ2-5; 10 nucleotides match TRBD1. V was pared by 6 bases and J by 5 bases, with 9 bases of the junction left unmatched. The CDR3 contains 15 residues. Germline CDR1 reads LGHNT; CDR2 reads FRNRAP. The CDR3: CASGAGTGVVETQYF. The CDR3 DNA follows: TGTGCTAGTGGGGCCGGGACAGGGGTTGTGGAGACCCAGTACTTC.

The chain joins TRBV5-6 to TRBJ1-1; D is undetermined. This CDR3 is built from 14 residues. The germline gives CDR1 SGHDT, CDR2 YYEEEE. V was pared by 2 bases and J by 0 bases, with 8 bases between. This chain's CDR3 is CASSFLSVNTEAFF. The CDR3 bases are TGTGCCAGCAGCTTCTTATCGGTGAACACTGAAGCTTTCTTT.

The rearrangement uses TRBV5-4 and TRBJ2-7, with 10 nucleotides matching TRBD2. Germline lookup yields CDR1 SGHNT and CDR2 YYREEE (reference sequence). Unmatched junction bases numbered 2, after V lost 0 bases and J lost 2 bases. The CDR3 is made up of 15 amino acids. Here the CDR3 DNA reads TGTGCCAGCAGCTTGGCTAGCGGGGGAGCCTACGAGCAGTACTTC. Amino acid sequence: CASSLASGGAYEQYF. Based on the CDR3 plus reference TRBV5-4 and TRBJ2-7, the full variable domain is ETGVTQSPTHLIKTRGQQVTLRCSSQSGHNTVSWYQQALGQGPQFIFQYYREEENGRGNFPPRFSGLQFPNYSSELNVNALELDDSALYLCASSLASGGAYEQYFGPGTRLTVT.

V usage is TRBV7-8 and J usage is TRBJ2-5, with a possible D match to TRBD2 (6 bases). Germline values: CDR1 SGHVS, CDR2 FQNEAQ. V lost 5 bases, J lost 5 bases, and 15 bases lay in between. This CDR3 spans 14 amino acids. CDR3 coding DNA: TGTGCCAGCAGCCCGGGACTCGGGGTGGAGACCCAGTACTTC. Translated: CASSPGLGVETQYF.

V gene TRBV30 combines with J gene TRBJ2-7, with TRBD1 matching 7 bases. The CDR3 sequence is 13 residues long. Germline CDR1 GTSNPN, CDR2 SVGIG (reference sequence). J gave up 3 bases and V 1 base, and 3 bases lay outside the gene matches. CDR3 nucleotide sequence: TGTGCCTGGAGTGAGGGGGACAGCTACGAGCAGTACTTC. Encoded protein: CAWSEGDSYEQYF.

This chain joins TRBV29-1 and TRBJ2-1; maybe TRBD1 (6 bases). The CDR3 sequence is 14 residues long. In germline, CDR1 is SQVTM, CDR2 ANQGSEA. V was clipped by 8 bases and J by 0 bases, with 14 bases between them. The CDR3 protein is CSSGDWSSYNEQFF. DNA for the CDR3: TGCAGCTCAGGGGATTGGAGCTCCTACAATGAGCAGTTCTTC.

The chain has TRBV28 and TRBJ1-5; a weak D match, TRBD1 (6 bases). Trimming cost V 6 bases and J 4 bases, with 16 bases left between them. In germline, CDR1 is MDHEN, CDR2 SYDVKM. This CDR3 has 15 residues. Written as DNA, the CDR3 is TGTGCCAGCAGACCCGCGCGAAGGGGGAATCAGCCCCAGCATTTT. Its translation: CASRPARRGNQPQHF.

The chain employs TRBV28 and TRBJ2-6; D is unclear. Per germline, CDR1 MDHEN and CDR2 SYDVKM. V was cut by 6 bases and J by 2 bases, with 11 bases left in between. The length of the CDR3 is 15 residues. The CDR3 DNA follows: TGTGCCAGCAGAACTCTCTTGCCTGGGGCCAACGTCCTGACTTTC. Its translation: CASRTLLPGANVLTF.

Worth noting for this clone: The junction shows a germline mismatch at one end, possibly a read error. Other DNA variants within this sample encode the same CDR3. J is TRBJ1-2 and V is TRBV7-9; 7 positions agree with TRBD1. Looked up from germline, CDR1 is SEHNR and CDR2 is FQNEAQ (reference sequence). The CDR3 consists of 15 residues. DNA for the CDR3: TGCGCCAGCAGCCGTACATCGACAGGGCAACAGGGCTACACCTTC. Its translation: CASSRTSTGQQGYTF.

The chain uses TRBV5-4 and TRBJ1-1; D not certain. The V end was cut by 4 bases, the J end by 2 bases, with 12 bases between. In germline, CDR1 is SGHNT, CDR2 YYREEE (reference sequence). The CDR3 consists of 14 residues. CDR3 sequence reads: CASSPGVRNTEAFF. The CDR3 DNA reads TGTGCCAGCAGCCCCGGAGTAAGAAACACTGAAGCTTTCTTT.

CDR3 nucleotides: TGTGCCAGCCGAACTTGGACAGAGGAAAAACTGTTTTTT. Its translation is CASRTWTEEKLFF. The chain has TRBV6-6 and TRBJ1-4, with D possibly being TRBD1 (6 bases). The V end lost 8 bases, the J end lost 8 bases, and 15 bases lay between the germline ends. This CDR3 region has 13 residues. Germline lookup yields CDR1 MNHNY and CDR2 SVGAGI (reference sequence).

The DNA for the CDR3 is TGTGCCAGCAGCACTAGGACAGGCAATGAGCAGTTCTTC. As protein: CASSTRTGNEQFF. The V call is TRBV7-8, the J call TRBJ2-1; 7 bases line up with TRBD1. CDR1 is SGHVS, CDR2 FQNEAQ, per germline. The CDR3 runs 13 residues. V was pared by 5 bases and J by 6 bases, with 4 bases of the junction left unmatched. Using reference TRBV7-8 and TRBJ2-1 for the parts outside the CDR3, the full variable domain is GAGVSQSPRYKVAKRGQDVALRCDPISGHVSLFWYQQALGQGPEFLTYFQNEAQLDKSGLPSDRFFAERPEGSVSTLKIQRTQQEDSAVYLCASSTRTGNEQFFGPGTRLTVL.

J is TRBJ1-4 and V is TRBV15, with D unresolved. CDR1 is LNHNV, CDR2 YYDKDF, per germline (reference sequence). CDR3 size: 14 residues. Trimming stripped 0 bases from V and 7 bases from J, with 9 bases between. The CDR3 is CATSRDRNGEKLFF. The CDR3 nucleotides read TGTGCCACCAGCAGAGATCGAAACGGTGAAAAACTGTTTTTT.

The V gene is TRBV5-1, the J gene TRBJ2-7, with 10 bases identical to TRBD1. CDR1 is SGHRS, CDR2 YFSETQ, per germline. J gave up 2 bases and V 4 bases, and 15 bases lay outside the gene matches. The CDR3 consists of 18 residues. The CDR3 bases are TGCGCCAGCAGCCTCACCGGACAGGGGGTGGCTTGGGCCTACGAGCAGTACTTC. This translates into CASSLTGQGVAWAYEQYF.